These 32 T cell receptor beta chains share one sample of origin, sequenced in a study of T cells in women clearing cervical HPV infection. Assay used: immunoSEQ multiplex PCR; TCRdb lists only in-frame clones, some missing. This sample's table reports 25,000 to 35,000 clones. Sequencing was performed on blood buffy coat. The receptors here all came from a woman aged 18-70 years with a cervical HPV16 infection that either progressed to CIN3+ or cleared (not recorded which).

On this clone itself: Read coverage stops 3 residues before the CDR3 terminus; the germline J gene supplies the remainder. The chain combines TRBV18 with TRBJ2-2, with D tentatively TRBD1 (7 bases). The V end was cut by 1 base, the J end by 4 bases, with 13 bases between. CDR3 size: 16 residues. Germline values: CDR1 KGHSH, CDR2 LQKENI. The CDR3 protein is CASSPQEGAVTGELFF. Partial CDR3 DNA: TGTGCCAGCTCACCACAGGAGGGGGCCGTCACCGGGGAG.

Regarding this clone: The read terminates 3 residues before the CDR3 end, so the remaining end is supplied by the germline J gene. J is TRBJ2-7 and V is TRBV20-1; 10 positions agree with TRBD2. Germline trimming cut 4 bases from V and 3 bases from J; bases unmatched to any gene: 21. Germline lookup yields CDR1 DFQATT and CDR2 SNEGSKA (reference sequence). The CDR3 sequence is 19 residues long. The CDR3 sequence: CSATPSGGAIKAAIYEQYF. The DNA read from the CDR3 is TGCAGTGCTACCCCTAGCGGGGGAGCCATCAAGGCGGCTATCTACGAG.

Regarding this clone: The DNA ends 3 residues before the CDR3 does, and the rest of the CDR3 is filled in from the germline J gene. This chain connects TRBV20-1 to TRBJ1-5; D is uncertain. Looked up from germline, CDR1 is DFQATT and CDR2 is SNEGSKA (reference sequence). The V end was cut by 7 bases, the J end by 2 bases, with 9 bases between. This CDR3 is built from 12 residues. The CDR3 sequence: CSVVRGNQPQHF. The DNA read from the CDR3 is TGCAGTGTCGTTAGGGGCAATCAGCCC.

A note on this clone: Sequencing ends 3 residues short of the CDR3 end; the germline J gene provides the rest. The V call is TRBV5-1, the J call TRBJ2-7, with 7 bases fitting TRBD1. This CDR3 is built from 13 residues. The V and J ends lost 0 bases and 5 bases, in that order; junction bases with no gene match: 2. Germline CDR1 and CDR2: SGHRS and YFSETQ. CDR3 DNA, as far as it was read: TGCGCCAGCAGCTTGGGACAGGGCAACGAG. Amino acid sequence: CASSLGQGNE. The entire CDR3 protein is CASSLGQGNEQYF.

As regards this clone: The read finishes 3 residues shy of the CDR3 end, and the germline J gene is used to complete it. The chain recombines TRBV6-2 or TRBV6-3 with TRBJ2-5, with 9 bases matching TRBD2. J was trimmed by 5 bases and V by 4 bases; bases with no gene match: 8. The CDR3 runs 15 residues. The germline V gene has CDR1 MNHEY and CDR2 SVGEGT. Incomplete CDR3 DNA: TGTGCCAGCAGTTGGGCGCGGGGGGGTGCGGAGACC. Protein: CASSWARGGAET. The full CDR3 protein reads CASSWARGGAETQYF.

Note on this clone: The sequence runs out 3 residues before the end of the CDR3; the remainder is reconstructed from the germline J gene. The V and J genes are TRBV29-1 and TRBJ1-1, with 8 bases aligning to TRBD1. Unmatched junction bases numbered 4, after V lost 0 bases and J lost 1 base. The CDR3 has 15 residues. The germline V gene encodes CDR1 SQVTM and CDR2 ANQGSEA. The part of the CDR3 DNA that was read is TGCAGCGTTGAAGAAAAGGGGACAGGGAACACTGAA. This codes for CSVEEKGTGNTE. The whole CDR3 protein is CSVEEKGTGNTEAFF.

A remark on this clone: The read terminates 3 residues before the CDR3 end, so the remaining end is supplied by the germline J gene. The rearrangement uses TRBV10-3 and TRBJ1-2; TRBD1 matches 7 bases. V was clipped by 11 bases and J by 7 bases; unmatched bases: 13. CDR3 length: 13 residues. The V gene's germline CDR1 is ENHRY and CDR2 SYGVKD. The sequenced CDR3 bases are TGTGCCTCAAAAGACAGGGAAGGTGGTGGC. Translation gives CASKDREGGG. The entire CDR3 reads CASKDREGGGYTF.

The CDR3 spells CASKIRVNTEAFF. The CDR3 bases that were read are TGTGCCAGCAAAATTAGGGTGAACACTGAA. The chain links TRBV12-3 or TRBV12-4 to TRBJ1-1; D is ambiguous. Coverage ceases 3 residues before the CDR3 finishes, and the germline J gene fills in the end. The CDR3 runs to 13 residues. V lost 7 bases and J 0 bases, leaving 9 bases between the germline ends.

On this clone: The read terminates 3 residues before the CDR3 end, so the remaining end is supplied by the germline J gene. The rearrangement links TRBV2 to TRBJ1-5; D possibly corresponds to TRBD1 (6 bases). The CDR3 loop spans 14 amino acids. V dropped 4 bases and J dropped 8 bases, with 15 bases sitting between them. In germline, CDR1 is SNHLY, CDR2 FYNNEI. The part of the CDR3 DNA that was read is TGTGCCAGCAGTGCCCCAGGGGTTGTAAAGCCC. It encodes CASSAPGVVKP. The entire CDR3 protein reads CASSAPGVVKPQHF.

Comment on this clone: The read finishes 3 residues shy of the CDR3 end, and the germline J gene is used to complete it. The chain recombines TRBV11-3 with TRBJ1-2, with 9 bases that match TRBD1. Trimming took 2 bases from V and 2 from J; bases not matched to a gene: 3. Germline values: CDR1 SGHNT, CDR2 YENEEA. CDR3 size: 15 residues. Incomplete CDR3 DNA: TGTGCCAGCAGCTTACTGACAGGGGGGAACTATGGC. Protein: CASSLLTGGNYG. The complete CDR3 protein is CASSLLTGGNYGYTF. Variable domain in full (rest from reference TRBV11-3 and TRBJ1-2): EAGVVQSPRYKIIEKKQPVAFWCNPISGHNTLYWYLQNLGQGPELLIRYENEEAVDDSQLPKDRFSAERLKGVDSTLKIQPAELGDSAVYLCASSLLTGGNYGYTFGSGTRLTVV.

Note on this clone: The read is 3 residues too short to cover the CDR3 end, so that end is filled in from the germline J gene. The chain couples TRBV28 to TRBJ2-7, with TRBD1 identical over 8 bases. The ends lost 6 bases at V and 3 bases at J; junction bases unmatched: 4. The germline V gene has CDR1 MDHEN and CDR2 SYDVKM. The CDR3 loop spans 13 amino acids. Partial CDR3 DNA: TGTGCCAGCAGCCAGGACAGGGACTACGAG. It translates to CASSQDRDYE. In full, the CDR3 is CASSQDRDYEQYF.

To note about this clone: The read gets to within 3 residues of the CDR3 end, and the germline J gene fills in the rest. This chain links TRBV12-3 or TRBV12-4 with TRBJ1-1; D gene uncertain. Between the trimmed V and J ends, which lost 4 bases and 1 base, there was a span of 7 bases. This CDR3 is built from 13 residues. CDR3 DNA (partial): TGTGCCAGCAGTTCCTCAGGGAACACTGAA. Residues: CASSSSGNTE. The whole CDR3 reads CASSSSGNTEAFF.

Comment on this clone: Read sequence stops 3 residues before the CDR3 end, and the germline J gene provides the missing end. The rearrangement joins TRBV20-1 to TRBJ2-5; TRBD1 might be the D (6 bases). The ends were cut back, 6 bases at V and 5 bases at J, with 22 bases in the middle. In germline, CDR1 is DFQATT, CDR2 SNEGSKA (reference sequence). The CDR3 is made up of 15 amino acids. The sequenced CDR3 bases are TGCAGTGCAGCTGCAGAAGGGGGTGTCCGGGAGACC. It yields the protein CSAAAEGGVRET. The CDR3 in full is CSAAAEGGVRETQYF.

Comments on this clone: The read finishes 3 residues shy of the CDR3 end, and the germline J gene is used to complete it. The chain links TRBV5-4 to TRBJ1-1; tentative D call: TRBD1 (6 bases). This CDR3 spans 13 amino acids. Germline V gives CDR1 SGHNT, CDR2 YYREEE (reference sequence). CDR3: CASSFWGAGEAFF. The covered CDR3 bases are TGTGCCAGCAGCTTTTGGGGGGCGGGGGAG.

A note on this clone: The read terminates 3 residues before the CDR3 end, so the remaining end is supplied by the germline J gene. This sequence joins TRBV30 and TRBJ1-2; D is possibly TRBD1 (5 bases). This CDR3 has 13 amino acids. In germline, CDR1 is GTSNPN, CDR2 SVGIG (reference sequence). V was clipped by 5 bases and J by 4 bases, with 14 bases between them. The CDR3 bases that were read are TGTGCCTGGGGAACAGGAGTCTCCTATGGC. Translated, it gives CAWGTGVSYG. In full, the CDR3 is CAWGTGVSYGYTF.

Comment on this clone: The read gets to within 3 residues of the CDR3 end, and the germline J gene fills in the rest. This rearrangement joins TRBV19 to TRBJ1-2; TRBD1 matches at 11 bases. After removal of 10 bases from V and 1 base from J, the junction contained 8 bases not matched to a gene. The CDR3 contains 15 residues. The germline CDR1 and CDR2 sequences are LNHDA and SQIVND (reference sequence). The sequenced CDR3 bases are TGTGCCACTTGGGACAGGGGGAAGGTTAACTATGGC. Residues: CATWDRGKVNYG. The whole CDR3 reads CATWDRGKVNYGYTF.

In regard to this clone: The sequenced fragment ends 3 residues before the CDR3 boundary, so the rest is inferred from the germline J gene. J is TRBJ1-1 and V is TRBV5-1, with a tentative D call TRBD1 (6 bases). Between the trimmed V and J ends, which lost 4 bases and 6 bases, there was a span of 16 bases. This CDR3 is 14 amino acids long. Looked up from germline, CDR1 is SGHRS and CDR2 is YFSETQ. The part of the CDR3 DNA that was read is TGCGCCAGCAGCCTACAGGGTACTTTGGCTGAA. This sequence encodes CASSLQGTLAE. The CDR3 in its entirety is CASSLQGTLAEAFF.

Incomplete CDR3 DNA: TGTGCCAGCAGTGATTCGGGTTGGTTGCCGACAGCCTACGAG. Translation: CASSDSGWLPTAYE. The whole CDR3 sequence reads CASSDSGWLPTAYEQYF. The chain uses TRBV2 and TRBJ2-7; tentative D call: TRBD1 (5 bases). Sequencing ends 3 residues short of the CDR3 end; the germline J gene provides the rest. Germline lookup yields CDR1 SNHLY and CDR2 FYNNEI. V shed 3 bases and J shed 2 bases, with 20 bases lying between them. CDR3 size: 17 residues. The full variable domain, in which reference TRBV2 and TRBJ2-7 provide the parts outside the CDR3, is EPEVTQTPSHQVTQMGQEVILRCVPISNHLYFYWYRQILGQKVEFLVSFYNNEISEKSEIFDDQFSVERPDGSNFTLKIRSTKLEDSAMYFCASSDSGWLPTAYEQYFGPGTRLTVT.

About this clone: The sequenced fragment ends 3 residues before the CDR3 boundary, so the rest is inferred from the germline J gene. The gene calls are TRBV7-3 and TRBJ1-2; possibly TRBD1 for D (5 bases). With 3 bases removed from V and 0 bases from J, the gap between germline ends came to 8 bases. Germline V CDR1 and CDR2: SGHTA, FQGTGA. The CDR3 contains 14 residues. The CDR3 DNA, read in part, is TGTGCCAGCAGCTTTGACAGCTCTAACTATGGC. The encoded protein is CASSFDSSNYG. The entire CDR3 is CASSFDSSNYGYTF.

Worth noting for this clone: The read ends 3 residues early relative to the CDR3; the germline J gene fills the gap. The V call is TRBV12-3 or TRBV12-4, the J call TRBJ2-1, with 8 bases identical to TRBD2. V lost 7 bases and J lost 0; bases outside the gene matches: 8. This CDR3 is built from 16 residues. CDR3 DNA, as far as it was read: TGTGCCAGCACTATTCGGGGGGGCAGCTCCTACAATGAG. Protein product: CASTIRGGSSYNE. The CDR3 in full is CASTIRGGSSYNEQFF.

To note about this clone: Read coverage stops 3 residues before the CDR3 terminus; the germline J gene supplies the remainder. This rearrangement joins TRBV30 to TRBJ2-1, with TRBD2 matching over 7 bases. The CDR3 extends over 15 amino acids. Germline V CDR1 and CDR2: GTSNPN, SVGIG (reference sequence). J gave up 2 bases and V 5 bases, and 9 bases lay outside the gene matches. The CDR3 is CAWFPGGGTYNEQFF. The sequenced part of the CDR3 DNA is TGTGCCTGGTTCCCTGGCGGGGGAACCTACAATGAG. The entire variable domain, with the rest obtained from reference TRBV30 and TRBJ2-1, is as follows: SQTIHQWPATLVQPVGSPLSLECTVEGTSNPNLYWYRQAAGRGLQLLFYSVGIGQISSEVPQNLSASRPQDRQFILSSKKLLLSDSGFYLCAWFPGGGTYNEQFFGPGTRLTVL.

Of note for this clone: The read ends 3 residues early relative to the CDR3; the germline J gene fills the gap. The V gene is TRBV2, the J gene TRBJ1-3, with a weak D call TRBD1 (6 bases). V lost 5 bases and J lost 0, with 14 bases in between. This CDR3 has 16 amino acids. Germline-derived CDR1 and CDR2 are SNHLY and FYNNEI. CDR3 residues: CASSPIGTISGNTIYF. The sequenced part of the CDR3 DNA is TGTGCCAGCAGTCCAATCGGGACAATCTCTGGAAACACC.

About this clone itself: The read comes to an end 3 residues before the CDR3 does, leaving the germline J gene to fill in the end. The genes are TRBV4-1 and TRBJ2-7; 8 bases are a match to TRBD2. The J segment lost 6 bases and the V segment lost 3 bases, leaving 4 bases of the junction unmatched. The CDR3 is 13 residues long. Looked up from germline, CDR1 is MGHRA and CDR2 is YSYEKL. The CDR3 sequence is CASSQNRGGEQYF. Partial CDR3 DNA: TGCGCCAGCAGCCAGAACCGGGGGGGCGAG.

Of note for this clone: The read halts 3 residues ahead of the CDR3 end, with the missing end drawn from the germline J gene. V gene TRBV4-1 combines with J gene TRBJ1-5; D is undetermined. This CDR3 has 14 amino acids. V lost 4 bases and J lost 7, with 14 bases in between. The germline V gene has CDR1 MGHRA and CDR2 YSYEKL. The covered CDR3 bases are TGCGCCAGCAGCCCGCTAGCCGGAGGACAGCCC. The encoded protein is CASSPLAGGQP. The whole CDR3 region reads CASSPLAGGQPQHF.

As concerns this clone: Read data end 3 residues before the CDR3 end; the end is taken from the germline J gene. This chain connects TRBV20-1 to TRBJ2-5; TRBD2 agrees at 7 bases. There are 13 residues in the CDR3. Unmatched junction bases numbered 2, after V lost 1 base and J lost 3 bases. Germline CDR1 is DFQATT and CDR2 is SNEGSKA (reference sequence). The covered CDR3 bases are TGCAGTGCTAGAGCAGCGGGGAAAGAGACC. This gives the protein CSARAAGKET. The full CDR3 protein reads CSARAAGKETQYF.

As for this clone: Read sequence stops 3 residues before the CDR3 end, and the germline J gene provides the missing end. The gene calls are TRBV7-6 and TRBJ1-1; D remains unclear. Germline CDR1 reads SGHVS; CDR2 reads FNYEAQ. The CDR3 extends over 13 amino acids. Trimming shortened V by 0 bases and J by 7 bases, and 9 bases separated the two germline ends. The DNA read from the CDR3 is TGTGCCAGCAGCTTAGCGCTCAGAAATGAA. This translates into CASSLALRNE. The full CDR3 is CASSLALRNEAFF.

To note about this clone: Read sequence stops 3 residues before the CDR3 end, and the germline J gene provides the missing end. The chain links TRBV2 to TRBJ1-1; 9 bases are shared with TRBD1. The J segment lost 4 bases and the V segment lost 10 bases, leaving 10 bases of the junction unmatched. Germline assignment: CDR1 SNHLY and CDR2 FYNNEI. The CDR3 sequence is 14 residues long. The CDR3 loop is CATERDRVGTEAFF. The DNA read from the CDR3 is TGTGCCACCGAGCGGGACAGGGTAGGCACTGAA.

The DNA read from the CDR3 is TGTGCCAGCAGCTTATTGATTGGGGGGGAAGGTGAG. Its translation: CASSLLIGGEGE. The CDR3 reads in full as CASSLLIGGEGEQFF. The rearrangement links TRBV7-9 to TRBJ2-1; TRBD2 agrees at 7 bases. Read coverage stops 3 residues before the CDR3 terminus; the germline J gene supplies the remainder. In germline, CDR1 is SEHNR, CDR2 FQNEAQ (reference sequence). CDR3 length: 15 residues. The V gene end was trimmed by 2 bases and the J gene end by 9 bases; junction bases not matched to a gene: 10.

For this clone: The junction does not match germline at one end; this may be a read error. The CDR3 end is not reached by the read, which stops 3 residues before it; the germline J gene fills it in. The chain links TRBV11-2 to TRBJ2-1; 11 nucleotides agree with TRBD1. Germline CDR1 and CDR2: SGHAT and FQNNGV. This CDR3 has 15 amino acids. The CDR3 bases that were read are TGTACCAGCAGCCCAACCCCGGGACAGGGGGTTGAG. Protein product: CTSSPTPGQGVE. In full, the CDR3 is CTSSPTPGQGVEQFF. The whole variable domain, filled in from reference TRBV11-2 and TRBJ2-1, reads EAGVAQSPRYKIIEKRQSVAFWCNPISGHATLYWYQQILGQGPKLLIQFQNNGVVDDSQLPKDRFSAERLKGVDSTLKIQPAKLEDSAVYLCTSSPTPGQGVEQFFGPGTRLTVL.

A word on this clone: From the germline J gene comes the end of the CDR3, since the read stops 3 residues before it. This chain links TRBV19 with TRBJ1-5; tentatively, D is TRBD1 (5 bases). This CDR3 is 16 amino acids long. With 3 bases removed from V and 7 bases from J, the gap between germline ends came to 19 bases. Germline V CDR1 and CDR2: LNHDA, SQIVND (reference sequence). CDR3 in amino acids: CASSIIGGGERQPQHF. The CDR3 bases that were read are TGTGCCAGTAGTATTATCGGGGGGGGAGAAAGGCAGCCC.

As for this clone: The read terminates 3 residues ahead of where the CDR3 ends, so the germline J gene completes it. This sequence joins TRBV5-5 and TRBJ1-1, with D tentatively TRBD1 (6 bases). Germline lookup yields CDR1 SGHKS and CDR2 YYEKEE (reference sequence). This CDR3 spans 15 amino acids. The V and J ends lost 0 bases and 5 bases respectively, with 14 bases between them. CDR3 bases read: TGTGCCAGCAGCTTGGCCGGGCAGGGGAATACTGAA. It codes for CASSLAGQGNTE. In full, the CDR3 reads CASSLAGQGNTEAFF. Combining the CDR3 with reference TRBV5-5 and TRBJ1-1 gives the whole variable domain DAGVTQSPTHLIKTRGQQVTLRCSPISGHKSVSWYQQVLGQGPQFIFQYYEKEERGRGNFPDRFSARQFPNYSSELNVNALLLGDSALYLCASSLAGQGNTEAFFGQGTRLTVV.

With respect to this clone: The read ends 3 residues early relative to the CDR3; the germline J gene fills the gap. The V gene is TRBV4-1, the J gene TRBJ2-2; D possibly corresponds to TRBD2 (5 bases). This CDR3 is 15 amino acids long. Germline assignment: CDR1 MGHRA and CDR2 YSYEKL. Trimming shortened V by 0 bases and J by 7 bases, and 12 bases separated the two germline ends. The CDR3: CASSQEGLRGGELFF. The CDR3 bases that were read are TGCGCCAGCAGCCAAGAAGGACTTCGGGGCGGGGAG.